The 10 T cell receptor beta chains given below trace back to one sample, sequenced in a study of OX40 agonist ivuxolimab in advanced cancers. The table came from immunoSEQ multiplex PCR; TCRdb's copy has only in-frame clones and leaves some out. The sample contains roughly 68,000 clones, about 80% of which appear only once. Sequencing was performed on CD4+ or CD8+ T cells sorted from blood, taken in a trial of the OX40 agonist ivuxolimab. The receptor set was obtained from an adult with an advanced solid tumor such as melanoma, head and neck, liver or kidney cancer.

The chain recombines TRBV14 with TRBJ2-6; a weak D match, TRBD1 (6 bases). This CDR3 region has 17 residues. V shed 0 bases and J shed 2 bases, with 11 bases lying between them. Germline CDR1 reads SGHDN; CDR2 reads FVKESK. In DNA, the CDR3 is TGTGCCAGCAGCCAAGAGATCAGGGGAACTGGGGCCAACGTCCTGACTTTC. It translates to CASSQEIRGTGANVLTF.

The genes are TRBV12-2 and TRBJ1-2. TRBV12-2 is a pseudogene segment. This CDR3 region has 16 residues. This CDR3 reads CASRLSGLLANYGYTF. CDR3 DNA: TGTGCAAGTCGGCTTTCCGGACTTTTAGCTAACTATGGCTACACCTTC.

The CDR3 nucleotides are TGTGCCAGCAGCCCCCTCGGGGTGGAAAAACTGTTTTTT. Amino acid sequence: CASSPLGVEKLFF. The chain is built from TRBV2 and TRBJ1-4; unclear D gene. Germline V lookup: CDR1 SNHLY, CDR2 FYNNEI. V lost 6 bases to trimming and J lost 8 bases, with 13 bases between them. CDR3 length: 13 residues.

The chain combines TRBV27 with TRBJ2-7; 9 nucleotides match TRBD1. From germline, CDR1 is MNHEY and CDR2 SMNVEV (reference sequence). The CDR3 extends over 15 amino acids. Trimming took 6 bases from V and 0 from J; bases not matched to a gene: 6. CDR3 in amino acids: CASRGTGTHSYEQYF. DNA for the CDR3: TGTGCCAGCAGGGGGACAGGGACCCACTCCTACGAGCAGTACTTC.

The chain carries TRBV29-1 and TRBJ2-1; D gene ambiguous. The length of the CDR3 is 13 residues. Trimming cost V 3 bases and J 8 bases, with 14 bases left between them. Looked up from germline, CDR1 is SQVTM and CDR2 is ANQGSEA. The CDR3 region is CSVERDPQYEQFF. CDR3 bases: TGCAGCGTTGAGCGAGACCCCCAATATGAGCAGTTCTTC.

The rearrangement joins TRBV6-6 to TRBJ2-5; D remains unclear. Germline V lookup: CDR1 MNHNY, CDR2 SVGAGI (reference sequence). The V gene lost 4 bases and the J gene lost 3 bases, with 15 bases spanning the gap. This CDR3 is built from 15 residues. As DNA, the CDR3 is TGTGCCAGCAGTTCGATTACCGGACCTAAAGAGACCCAGTACTTC. Protein product: CASSSITGPKETQYF.

This chain joins TRBV9 and TRBJ2-7; D is uncertain. V gave up 3 bases and J gave up 0 bases, with 7 bases separating them. The CDR3 extends over 13 amino acids. Germline-derived CDR1 and CDR2 are SGDLS and YYNGEE. The CDR3 DNA reads TGTGCCAGCAGCGCCCCCAGCTCCTACGAGCAGTACTTC. It specifies CASSAPSSYEQYF.

The chain joins TRBV9 to TRBJ1-1; 8 bases align to TRBD1. Trimming took 3 bases from V and 5 from J; bases not matched to a gene: 9. This CDR3 comprises 15 residues. Germline loops: CDR1 SGDLS, CDR2 YYNGEE. CDR3 sequence: CASSATTGARTEAFF. The CDR3 DNA follows: TGTGCCAGCAGCGCGACGACAGGGGCGAGGACTGAAGCTTTCTTT.

The chain recombines TRBV4-1 with TRBJ1-6; 9 bases are shared with TRBD1. Germline assignment: CDR1 MGHRA and CDR2 YSYEKL. After removal of 5 bases from V and 1 base from J, the junction contained 18 bases not matched to a gene. The CDR3 has 21 residues. This CDR3 reads CASSARLSRDREWSYNSPLHF. The CDR3 DNA sequence: TGCGCCAGCAGCGCCAGATTATCCCGGGACAGGGAATGGTCCTATAATTCACCCCTCCACTTT.

This clone has only a few counts. CDR3 in DNA: TGTGCCAGCTCACCCGGCAGGGAAGGGGATCAGCCCCAGCATTTT. Residues: CASSPGREGDQPQHF. The chain has TRBV18 and TRBJ1-5, with a weak D call TRBD1 (5 bases). Germline lookup yields CDR1 KGHSH and CDR2 LQKENI. The CDR3 runs 15 residues. With 3 bases removed from V and 5 bases from J, the gap between germline ends came to 14 bases. The whole variable domain, remainder taken from reference TRBV18 and TRBJ1-5, is NAGVMQNPRHLVRRRGQEARLRCSPMKGHSHVYWYRQLPEEGLKFMVYLQKENIIDESGMPKERFSAEFPKEGPSILRIQQVVRGDSAAYFCASSPGREGDQPQHFGDGTRLSIL.